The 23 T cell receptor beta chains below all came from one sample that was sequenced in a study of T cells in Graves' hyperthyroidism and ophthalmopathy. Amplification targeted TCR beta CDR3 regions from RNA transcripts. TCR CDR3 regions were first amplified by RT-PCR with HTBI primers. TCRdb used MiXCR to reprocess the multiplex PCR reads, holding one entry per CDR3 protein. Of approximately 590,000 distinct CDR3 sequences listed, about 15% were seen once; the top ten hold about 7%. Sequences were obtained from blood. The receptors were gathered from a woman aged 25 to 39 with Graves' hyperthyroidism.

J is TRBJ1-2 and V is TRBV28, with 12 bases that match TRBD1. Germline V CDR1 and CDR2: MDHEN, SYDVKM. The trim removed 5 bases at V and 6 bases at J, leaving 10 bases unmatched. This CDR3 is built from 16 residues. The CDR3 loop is CASSLPGTGGADGYTF. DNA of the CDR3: TGTGCCAGCAGTCTCCCCGGGACAGGGGGCGCCGATGGCTACACCTTC.

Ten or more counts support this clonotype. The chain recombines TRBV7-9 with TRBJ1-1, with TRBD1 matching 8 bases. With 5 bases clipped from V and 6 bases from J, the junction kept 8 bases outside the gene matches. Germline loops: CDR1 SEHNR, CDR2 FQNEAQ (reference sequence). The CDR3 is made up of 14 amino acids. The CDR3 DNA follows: TGTGCCAGCAGCACGAGGACAGGGCGTCCTGAAGCTTTCTTT. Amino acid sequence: CASSTRTGRPEAFF.

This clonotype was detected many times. CDR3 coding DNA: TGTGCCTGGACTCAGTCGTCTGGAAACACCATATATTTT. Its translation is CAWTQSSGNTIYF. This chain connects TRBV30 to TRBJ1-3; no clear D. Trimming took off 4 bases at V and 1 base at J, with 8 bases between the two ends. CDR1 and CDR2 from the germline V gene are GTSNPN and SVGIG (reference sequence). The CDR3 is 13 residues long.

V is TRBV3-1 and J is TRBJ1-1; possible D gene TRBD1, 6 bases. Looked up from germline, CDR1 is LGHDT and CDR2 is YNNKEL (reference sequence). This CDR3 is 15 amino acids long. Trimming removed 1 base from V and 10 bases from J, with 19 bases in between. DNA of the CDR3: TGTGCCAGCAGCCAAGCGGCTCAGGGGACCAGGGGAGCTTTCTTT. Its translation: CASSQAAQGTRGAFF.

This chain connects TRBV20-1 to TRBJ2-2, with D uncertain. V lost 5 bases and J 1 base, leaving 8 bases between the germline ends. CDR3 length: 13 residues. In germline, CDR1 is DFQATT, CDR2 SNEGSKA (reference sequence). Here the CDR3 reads CSAHTVNTGELFF. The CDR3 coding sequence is TGCAGTGCTCACACAGTGAACACCGGGGAGCTGTTTTTT.

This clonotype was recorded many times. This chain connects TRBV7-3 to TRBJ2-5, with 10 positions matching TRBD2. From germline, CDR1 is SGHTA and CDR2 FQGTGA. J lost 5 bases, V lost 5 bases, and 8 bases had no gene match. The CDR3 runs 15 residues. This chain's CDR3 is CASSTAGGPSETQYF. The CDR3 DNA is TGTGCCAGCAGCACAGCGGGAGGGCCGTCGGAGACCCAGTACTTC.

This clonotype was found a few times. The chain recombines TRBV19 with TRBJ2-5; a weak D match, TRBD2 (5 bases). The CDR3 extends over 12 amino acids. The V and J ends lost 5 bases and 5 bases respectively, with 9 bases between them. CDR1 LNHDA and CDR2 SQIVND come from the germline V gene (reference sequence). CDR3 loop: CASSGERETQYF. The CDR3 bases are TGTGCCAGTAGTGGTGAGCGGGAGACCCAGTACTTC.

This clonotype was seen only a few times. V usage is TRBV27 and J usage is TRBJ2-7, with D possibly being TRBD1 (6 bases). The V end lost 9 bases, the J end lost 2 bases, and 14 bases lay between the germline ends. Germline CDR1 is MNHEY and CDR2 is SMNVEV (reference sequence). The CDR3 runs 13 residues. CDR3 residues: CASSTGWAYEQYF. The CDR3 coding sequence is TGTGCCAGTTCAACAGGGTGGGCCTACGAGCAGTACTTC.

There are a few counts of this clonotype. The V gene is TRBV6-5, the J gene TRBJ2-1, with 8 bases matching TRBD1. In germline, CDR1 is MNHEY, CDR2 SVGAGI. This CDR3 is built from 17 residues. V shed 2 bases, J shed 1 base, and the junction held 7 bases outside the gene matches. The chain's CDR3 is CASSYTRTGRSYNEQFF. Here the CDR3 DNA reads TGTGCCAGCAGTTACACACGGACAGGGAGGTCCTACAATGAGCAGTTCTTC.

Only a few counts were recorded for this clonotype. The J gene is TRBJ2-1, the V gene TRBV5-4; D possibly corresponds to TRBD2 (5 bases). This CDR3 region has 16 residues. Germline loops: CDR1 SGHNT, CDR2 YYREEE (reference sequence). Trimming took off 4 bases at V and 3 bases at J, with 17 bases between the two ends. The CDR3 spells CASSHDRSSLYNEQFF. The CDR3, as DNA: TGTGCCAGCAGCCATGACCGCTCTAGCCTCTACAATGAGCAGTTCTTC. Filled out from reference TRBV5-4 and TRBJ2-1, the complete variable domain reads ETGVTQSPTHLIKTRGQQVTLRCSSQSGHNTVSWYQQALGQGPQFIFQYYREEENGRGNFPPRFSGLQFPNYSSELNVNALELDDSALYLCASSHDRSSLYNEQFFGPGTRLTVL.

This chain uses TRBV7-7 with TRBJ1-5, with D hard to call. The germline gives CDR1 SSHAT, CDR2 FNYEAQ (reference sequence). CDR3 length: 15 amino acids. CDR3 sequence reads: CASPRTVNSNQPQHF. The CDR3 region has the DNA TGTGCTAGCCCTCGGACCGTTAATAGCAATCAGCCCCAGCATTTT.

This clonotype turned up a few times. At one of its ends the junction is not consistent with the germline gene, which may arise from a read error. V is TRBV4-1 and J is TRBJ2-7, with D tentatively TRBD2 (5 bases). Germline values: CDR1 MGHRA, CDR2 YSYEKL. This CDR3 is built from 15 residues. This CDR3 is CASSPRAESLWEQYF. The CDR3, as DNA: TGTGCCAGCAGCCCCCGAGCGGAGTCGCTTTGGGAGCAGTACTTC.

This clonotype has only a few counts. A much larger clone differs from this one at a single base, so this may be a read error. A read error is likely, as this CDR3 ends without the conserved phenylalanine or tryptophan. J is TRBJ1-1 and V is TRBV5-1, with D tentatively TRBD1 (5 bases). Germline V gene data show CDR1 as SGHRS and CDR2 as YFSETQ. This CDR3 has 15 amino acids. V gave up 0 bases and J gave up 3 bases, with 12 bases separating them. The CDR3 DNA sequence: TGCGCCAGCAGCTTGGCTCGGGGCGAGTACACTGAAGCTTTCCTT. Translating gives CASSLARGEYTEAFL.

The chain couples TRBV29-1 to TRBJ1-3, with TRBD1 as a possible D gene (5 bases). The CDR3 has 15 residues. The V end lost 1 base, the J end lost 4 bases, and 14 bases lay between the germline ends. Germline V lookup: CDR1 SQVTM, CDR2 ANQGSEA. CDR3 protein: CSVEVGPVSGNTIYF. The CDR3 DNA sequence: TGCAGCGTTGAAGTGGGACCTGTTTCCGGAAACACCATATATTTT.

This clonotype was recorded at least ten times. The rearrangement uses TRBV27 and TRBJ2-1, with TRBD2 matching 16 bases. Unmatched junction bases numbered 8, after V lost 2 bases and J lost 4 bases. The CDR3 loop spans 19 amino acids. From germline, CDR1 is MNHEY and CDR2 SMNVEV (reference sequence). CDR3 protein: CASSLAGTSGRASYNEQFF. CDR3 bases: TGTGCCAGCAGTTTAGCCGGGACTAGCGGGAGGGCCTCTTACAATGAGCAGTTCTTC.

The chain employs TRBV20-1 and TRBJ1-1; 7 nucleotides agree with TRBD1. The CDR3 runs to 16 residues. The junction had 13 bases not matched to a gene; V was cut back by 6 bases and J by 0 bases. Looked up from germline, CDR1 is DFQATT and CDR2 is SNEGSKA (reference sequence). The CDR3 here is CSAPKPGQFLNTEAFF. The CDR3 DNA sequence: TGCAGTGCCCCAAAACCGGGACAGTTCTTGAACACTGAAGCTTTCTTT.

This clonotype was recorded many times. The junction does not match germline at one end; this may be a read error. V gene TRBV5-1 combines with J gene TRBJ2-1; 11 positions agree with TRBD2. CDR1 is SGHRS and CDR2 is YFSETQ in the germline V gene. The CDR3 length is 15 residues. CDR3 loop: CASSPGTSGYNEQFF. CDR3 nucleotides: TGTGCCAGCAGCCCAGGGACTAGCGGCTACAATGAGCAGTTCTTC.

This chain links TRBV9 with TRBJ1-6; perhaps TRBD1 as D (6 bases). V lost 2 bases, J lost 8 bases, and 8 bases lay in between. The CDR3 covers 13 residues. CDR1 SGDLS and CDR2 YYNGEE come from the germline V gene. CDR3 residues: CASSVRQDSPLHF. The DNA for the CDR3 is TGTGCCAGCAGCGTGAGACAGGATTCACCCCTCCACTTT.

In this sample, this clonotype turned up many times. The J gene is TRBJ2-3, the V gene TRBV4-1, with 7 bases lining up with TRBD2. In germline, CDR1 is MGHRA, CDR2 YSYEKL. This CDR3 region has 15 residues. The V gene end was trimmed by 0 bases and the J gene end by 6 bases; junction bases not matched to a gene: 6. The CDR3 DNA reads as TGCGCCAGCAGCCAAGACCCCAGTAGCGGGGATACGCAGTATTTT. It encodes CASSQDPSSGDTQYF.

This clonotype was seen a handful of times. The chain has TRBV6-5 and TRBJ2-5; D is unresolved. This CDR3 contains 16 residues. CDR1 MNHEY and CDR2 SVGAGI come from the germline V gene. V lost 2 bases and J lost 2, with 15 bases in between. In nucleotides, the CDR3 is TGTGCCAGCAGTTACGGTGGGGTTGGACCGCAAGAGACCCAGTACTTC. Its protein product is CASSYGGVGPQETQYF.

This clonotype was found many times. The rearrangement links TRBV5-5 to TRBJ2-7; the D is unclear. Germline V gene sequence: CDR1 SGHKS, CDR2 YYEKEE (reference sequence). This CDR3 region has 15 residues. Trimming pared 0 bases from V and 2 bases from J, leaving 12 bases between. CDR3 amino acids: CASSLEVHSAYEQYF. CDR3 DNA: TGTGCCAGCAGCTTGGAGGTTCACAGTGCCTACGAGCAGTACTTC.

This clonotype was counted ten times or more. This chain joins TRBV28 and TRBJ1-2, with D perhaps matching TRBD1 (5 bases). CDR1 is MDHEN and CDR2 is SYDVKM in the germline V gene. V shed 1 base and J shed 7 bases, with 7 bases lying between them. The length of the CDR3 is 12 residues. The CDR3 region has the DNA TGTGCCAGCAGTTTATCAGGGCTTGGCTACACCTTC. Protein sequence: CASSLSGLGYTF.

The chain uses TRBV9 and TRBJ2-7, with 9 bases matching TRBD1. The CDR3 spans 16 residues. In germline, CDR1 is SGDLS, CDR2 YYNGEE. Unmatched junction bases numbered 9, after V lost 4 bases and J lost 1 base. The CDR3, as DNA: TGTGCCAGCAGCCCCGGGACAGGGAAGGGGTCCTACGAGCAGTACTTC. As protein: CASSPGTGKGSYEQYF.